This T cell receptor beta chain originates from a study of CD8 T cells in ankylosing spondylitis. Study-wide results and caveats: Characteristic of ankylosing spondylitis blood, it appeared, was a TCR beta motif comprising several highly homologous variants. Past research had described some motif variants in reactive arthritis synovial fluid and blood.

5'-RACE, quantitative and with molecular barcodes, yielded the TCR beta libraries. MiXCR was run by TCRdb on the 5' RACE reads, yielding one entry per CDR3 protein. The sample has some 30,000 distinct CDR3 sequences; about 7.8% are singletons. There are a few counts of this clonotype. Its antigen remains unknown. CDR1 and CDR2 (germline): SGHTA, FQGNSA. This CDR3 has 15 amino acids. With 0 bases removed from V and 9 bases from J, the gap between germline ends came to 15 bases. This sequence originates from a male donor with ankylosing spondylitis or in good health (not recorded which). The chain couples TRBV7-2 to TRBJ2-1; maybe TRBD2 (7 bases). Input material: blood, either unsorted or a sorted T cell fraction (not recorded which). The CDR3 region has the DNA TGTGCCAGCAGCTTAGCCGGACTAGGAGGGGGTGAGCAGTTCTTC. This sequence encodes CASSLAGLGGGEQFF.